Reported below is one TCR beta chain. The antigen remains undetermined. The sample is drawn from a study of T cell repertoires in cytomegalovirus infection. About the research overall: Selection of CMV epitopes for the study included recently identified HLA-C-restricted and well-studied HLA-B-restricted ones. CMV infection and matching HLA type were both indicated by public TCR beta signatures.

Whole-study results and caveats: Across the ex vivo response, the dominant clonotypes were HLA-C-restricted CMV-specific TCR beta clonotypes.

The CDR3 has 13 residues. V dropped 7 bases and J dropped 5 bases, with 17 bases sitting between them. Germline CDR1 is SQVTM and CDR2 is ANQGSEA. TCRdb re-analysed the reads in MiXCR, keeping a single row per CDR3 protein. Of fewer than 1,000,000 distinct CDR3 sequences listed, more than 25% are singletons. The sample was cultured CD8+ T cells from PBMCs, taken from culture after CMV antigen stimulation. The clonotype was recovered from a human donor in good health (CMV status not recorded). Some clones in this sample may be carry-over from other donors' samples. The chain recombines TRBV29-1 with TRBJ2-5; perhaps TRBD1 as D (5 bases). Here the CDR3 DNA reads TGCAGCGGCCTGAGTGGGGCTTTGGAGACCCAGTACTTC. It codes for CSGLSGALETQYF.